A single sample is the source of the 28 T cell receptor beta chains below, sequenced in a study of STAT5B mutations in CD4+ large granular lymphocyte leukemia. Generated by immunoSEQ multiplex PCR, the TCRdb table keeps only in-frame clones and is missing some. The data show over 30,000 clones, with over 65% seen just once and about 6.6% held by the top ten. Sequenced input: CD4+ T cells from blood buffy coats. The receptor set was obtained from a human donor in good health.

This clone was detected only a few times. The chain recombines TRBV2 with TRBJ2-1; 8 positions agree with TRBD2. Germline assignment: CDR1 SNHLY and CDR2 FYNNEI. This CDR3 comprises 14 residues. V was clipped by 4 bases and J by 7 bases; unmatched bases: 6. The chain's CDR3 is CASSVLAGRNEQFF. In DNA, the CDR3 is TGTGCCAGCAGTGTCCTAGCGGGCCGGAATGAGCAGTTCTTC.

The chain uses TRBV4-3 and TRBJ2-7, with D possibly TRBD2 on 5 matching bases. Germline V gene sequence: CDR1 LGHNA, CDR2 YSLEER. The germline V and J ends were trimmed by 4 bases and 0 bases, with 16 bases remaining between them. CDR3 length: 16 residues. The CDR3 coding sequence is TGCGCCAGCAGCCCCCGAGGGCCACCGACCTCCTACGAGCAGTACTTC. Protein: CASSPRGPPTSYEQYF.

The CDR3 loop is CASSQGGSKGGELFF. Here the CDR3 DNA reads TGTGCCAGCAGCCAGGGGGGTAGCAAGGGCGGGGAGCTGTTTTTT. This chain uses TRBV9 with TRBJ2-2, with a possible D match to TRBD1 (7 bases). The CDR3 covers 15 residues. The V gene lost 4 bases and the J gene lost 7 bases, with 17 bases spanning the gap. Germline values: CDR1 SGDLS, CDR2 YYNGEE.

Here the CDR3 DNA reads TGTGCCAGCAGCGTAGGGGACGGGACCATCACCGGGGAGCTGTTTTTT. Translation gives CASSVGDGTITGELFF. The J gene is TRBJ2-2, the V gene TRBV9, with D perhaps assigned TRBD1 or TRBD2 (5 bases each). Trimming took 0 bases from V and 4 from J, leaving 13 bases between them. Looked up from germline, CDR1 is SGDLS and CDR2 is YYNGEE. The CDR3 loop spans 16 amino acids.

V gene TRBV27 combines with J gene TRBJ2-3, with 8 bases identical to TRBD1. Germline trimming cut 2 bases from V and 5 bases from J; bases unmatched to any gene: 3. This CDR3 is built from 14 residues. CDR1 is MNHEY and CDR2 is SMNVEV in the germline V gene (reference sequence). CDR3 sequence (DNA): TGTGCCAGCAGTTTACCGACAGGGGTAGATACGCAGTATTTT. Translation: CASSLPTGVDTQYF.

The CDR3 here is CASATGGMLTEAFF. The CDR3 DNA is TGTGCTAGTGCCACAGGGGGGATGTTGACTGAAGCTTTCTTT. This rearrangement joins TRBV12-5 to TRBJ1-1; 8 bases fit TRBD1. Germline loops: CDR1 LGHNT, CDR2 FRNRAP. This CDR3 has 14 residues. With 7 bases clipped from V and 5 bases from J, the junction kept 9 bases outside the gene matches.

This clone was seen only once. This sequence joins TRBV7-9 and TRBJ2-3, with D possibly being TRBD2 (5 bases). The CDR3 sequence is 16 residues long. Germline V gene sequence: CDR1 SEHNR, CDR2 FQNEAQ (reference sequence). Trimming pared 0 bases from V and 5 bases from J, leaving 15 bases between. CDR3: CASSLARGVRQDTQYF. DNA for the CDR3: TGTGCCAGCAGCTTAGCTCGGGGAGTCCGGCAAGATACGCAGTATTTT.

This chain connects TRBV13 to TRBJ2-7; D gene unclear. The CDR3 has 13 amino acids. V gave up 5 bases and J gave up 4 bases, with 12 bases separating them. Per the germline V gene, CDR1 is PRHDT and CDR2 is FYEKMQ (reference sequence). For the CDR3, the DNA is TGTGCCAGCAGCCACACAGAGAAGTACGAGCAGTACTTC. Translated, it gives CASSHTEKYEQYF.

This sequence joins TRBV10-3 and TRBJ2-1; a possible D gene is TRBD1 (6 bases). This CDR3 region has 15 residues. Germline values: CDR1 ENHRY, CDR2 SYGVKD. V gave up 10 bases and J gave up 5 bases, with 21 bases separating them. The CDR3 sequence: CATDSTGQGNNEQFF. CDR3 sequence (DNA): TGTGCCACCGACTCTACCGGGCAGGGGAACAATGAGCAGTTCTTC.

This clone showed up just a few times. The rearrangement uses TRBV2 and TRBJ1-6, with D tentatively TRBD1 (5 bases). Germline V gene sequence: CDR1 SNHLY, CDR2 FYNNEI. The CDR3 has 13 amino acids. V was shortened by 3 bases and J by 10 bases, with 10 bases between the two germline ends. CDR3 sequence (DNA): TGTGCCAGCAGTGACAGGGTCGGATCACCCCTCCACTTT. Translated, it gives CASSDRVGSPLHF.

The count of this clone is one. This rearrangement joins TRBV19 to TRBJ2-4; no clear D gene. This CDR3 is built from 15 residues. Trimming stripped 6 bases from V and 4 bases from J, with 16 bases between. Germline V CDR1 and CDR2: LNHDA, SQIVND (reference sequence). The CDR3 sequence is CASSSTSLGKNIQYF. The DNA for the CDR3 is TGTGCCAGTAGCTCCACGAGTTTGGGTAAAAACATTCAGTACTTC.

This chain connects TRBV18 to TRBJ1-5; 7 bases align to TRBD1. V shed 2 bases, J shed 5 bases, and the junction held 0 bases outside the gene matches. This CDR3 comprises 13 residues. Germline V gives CDR1 KGHSH, CDR2 LQKENI. CDR3 DNA sequence: TGTGCCAGCTCACCAGACAGGGATCAGCCCCAGCATTTT. Amino acids: CASSPDRDQPQHF.

V usage is TRBV6-1 and J usage is TRBJ2-4, with unresolved D. Trimming stripped 6 bases from V and 0 bases from J, with 12 bases between. The germline V gene encodes CDR1 MNHNS and CDR2 SASEGT. This CDR3 contains 15 residues. The CDR3 DNA sequence: TGTGCCAGCAGAGAGCCGTGGCTAGCCAAAAACATTCAGTACTTC. It encodes CASREPWLAKNIQYF.

The rearrangement links TRBV7-2 to TRBJ2-5, with 7 bases aligning to TRBD2. CDR1 SGHTA and CDR2 FQGNSA come from the germline V gene. The CDR3 consists of 14 residues. Trimming took 1 base from V and 7 from J; bases not matched to a gene: 6. The CDR3 protein is CASSLGVREGTQYF. The CDR3 bases are TGTGCCAGCAGCTTAGGGGTCAGGGAGGGGACCCAGTACTTC. The full variable domain, rest sourced from reference TRBV7-2 and TRBJ2-5, is GAGVSQSPSNKVTEKGKDVELRCDPISGHTALYWYRQSLGQGLEFLIYFQGNSAPDKSGLPSDRFSAERTGGSVSTLTIQRTQQEDSAVYLCASSLGVREGTQYFGPGTRLLVL.

The rearrangement joins TRBV7-6 to TRBJ1-4, with 7 bases lining up with TRBD1. Trimming at V came to 5 bases and at J to 1 base, leaving 4 bases not matched to a gene. CDR3 length: 15 residues. Germline assignment: CDR1 SGHVS and CDR2 FNYEAQ. The CDR3 coding sequence is TGTGCCAGCAGCACACAGGGGCTAACTAATGAAAAACTGTTTTTT. It specifies CASSTQGLTNEKLFF.

The chain employs TRBV5-1 and TRBJ2-3; D may be TRBD2 (6 bases). Per germline, CDR1 SGHRS and CDR2 YFSETQ. CDR3 length: 16 amino acids. Between the trimmed V and J ends, which lost 0 bases and 2 bases, there was a span of 13 bases. Here the CDR3 reads CASSLGAGGPTDTQYF. The CDR3 nucleotides are TGCGCCAGCAGCTTGGGTGCCGGGGGACCCACAGATACGCAGTATTTT.

The chain is built from TRBV2 and TRBJ1-5, with TRBD1 as a possible D gene (5 bases). The CDR3 spans 14 residues. Germline V gives CDR1 SNHLY, CDR2 FYNNEI. The V end lost 6 bases, the J end lost 0 bases, and 9 bases lay between the germline ends. DNA of the CDR3: TGTGCCAGCAGGAGACAGTTTAGCAATCAGCCCCAGCATTTT. This codes for CASRRQFSNQPQHF. Variable domain in full (rest from reference TRBV2 and TRBJ1-5): EPEVTQTPSHQVTQMGQEVILRCVPISNHLYFYWYRQILGQKVEFLVSFYNNEISEKSEIFDDQFSVERPDGSNFTLKIRSTKLEDSAMYFCASRRQFSNQPQHFGDGTRLSIL.

The V call is TRBV18, the J call TRBJ1-2; no clear D gene. The CDR3 consists of 14 residues. The V and J ends lost 3 bases and 5 bases respectively, with 13 bases between them. Germline lookup yields CDR1 KGHSH and CDR2 LQKENI. CDR3 protein: CASSPITAEYGYTF. DNA of the CDR3: TGTGCCAGCTCACCTATCACGGCAGAGTATGGCTACACCTTC. The complete variable domain, with remaining parts taken from reference TRBV18 and TRBJ1-2, reads NAGVMQNPRHLVRRRGQEARLRCSPMKGHSHVYWYRQLPEEGLKFMVYLQKENIIDESGMPKERFSAEFPKEGPSILRIQQVVRGDSAAYFCASSPITAEYGYTFGSGTRLTVV.

V is TRBV7-9 and J is TRBJ2-3; 11 nucleotides line up with TRBD2. Looked up from germline, CDR1 is SEHNR and CDR2 is FQNEAQ (reference sequence). This CDR3 contains 17 residues. Unmatched junction bases numbered 10, after V lost 1 base and J lost 7 bases. CDR3 DNA: TGTGCCAGCAGCTTAGTCGGGACTAGCGGCATTATGCATACGCAGTATTTT. Translated, it gives CASSLVGTSGIMHTQYF.

For the CDR3, the DNA is TGTGCCAGCAGCTTAGGGACGGAGAATCAGCCCCAGCATTTT. Translating it yields CASSLGTENQPQHF. This chain joins TRBV7-9 and TRBJ1-5, with no clear D. Germline CDR1 reads SEHNR; CDR2 reads FQNEAQ (reference sequence). Trimming removed 1 base at V and 4 bases at J, with 8 bases between. This CDR3 region has 14 residues. The full variable domain, with the rest looked up from reference TRBV7-9 and TRBJ1-5, is DTGVSQNPRHKITKRGQNVTFRCDPISEHNRLYWYRQTLGQGPEFLTYFQNEAQLEKSRLLSDRFSAERPKGSFSTLEIQRTEQGDSAMYLCASSLGTENQPQHFGDGTRLSIL.

This clone was recorded a few times. This sequence joins TRBV6-5 and TRBJ1-6; 9 nucleotides align to TRBD1. With V trimmed by 2 bases and J by 10 bases, 0 bases remained unmatched. The germline V gene has CDR1 MNHEY and CDR2 SVGAGI. This CDR3 region has 13 residues. CDR3 protein: CASSYTGGSPLHF. In DNA form, the CDR3 reads TGTGCCAGCAGTTACACAGGGGGCTCACCCCTCCACTTT.

J is TRBJ1-4 and V is TRBV4-3; D gene unclear. Germline V gene data show CDR1 as LGHNA and CDR2 as YSLEER. The CDR3 is 15 amino acids. V lost 4 bases, J lost 3 bases, and 12 bases lay in between. DNA of the CDR3: TGCGCCAGCAGCCGAGGCCTTGAGCCTAATGAAAAACTGTTTTTT. Its protein product is CASSRGLEPNEKLFF.

The chain joins TRBV18 to TRBJ1-4; D ambiguous. The length of the CDR3 is 13 residues. With 2 bases removed from V and 7 bases from J, the gap between germline ends came to 8 bases. The germline V gene has CDR1 KGHSH and CDR2 LQKENI. The CDR3 reads CASSPWASEKLFF. The DNA of the CDR3 is TGTGCCAGCTCACCATGGGCAAGTGAAAAACTGTTTTTT.

The chain is built from TRBV2 and TRBJ2-7; 11 positions agree with TRBD1. The CDR3 is made up of 15 amino acids. The J segment lost 5 bases and the V segment lost 3 bases, leaving 6 bases of the junction unmatched. The V gene's germline CDR1 is SNHLY and CDR2 FYNNEI. The CDR3 region is CASSDIGQGADEQYF. The CDR3, as DNA: TGTGCCAGCAGTGATATAGGACAGGGGGCGGACGAGCAGTACTTC.

This clone was found a few times. The V gene is TRBV18, the J gene TRBJ1-1; possible D gene TRBD1, 6 bases. The germline V gene encodes CDR1 KGHSH and CDR2 LQKENI. The length of the CDR3 is 16 residues. Trimming took 4 bases from V and 0 from J, leaving 15 bases between them. The CDR3 DNA reads as TGTGCCAGCTCACGGGGGCGTACGCTAATGAACACTGAAGCTTTCTTT. Its translation: CASSRGRTLMNTEAFF.

By share, this clone counts as medium-sized. The J gene is TRBJ1-4, the V gene TRBV14; D is ambiguous. The V end was cut by 0 bases, the J end by 10 bases, with 9 bases between. The CDR3 runs 13 residues. Germline V gene sequence: CDR1 SGHDN, CDR2 FVKESK. CDR3 protein: CASSQDLGGKLFF. The CDR3 coding sequence is TGTGCCAGCAGCCAAGATCTCGGTGGAAAACTGTTTTTT.

J is TRBJ2-7 and V is TRBV7-2; D uncertain. CDR1 is SGHTA, CDR2 FQGNSA, per germline. The CDR3 consists of 12 residues. V was pared by 0 bases and J by 4 bases, with 4 bases between. CDR3 nucleotide sequence: TGTGCCAGCAGCTTAGCGGATTACGAGCAGTACTTC. Encoded protein: CASSLADYEQYF.

V usage is TRBV7-9 and J usage is TRBJ1-1; D might be TRBD1 (5 bases). With 5 bases removed from V and 5 bases from J, the gap between germline ends came to 18 bases. CDR3 length: 15 residues. Germline assignment: CDR1 SEHNR and CDR2 FQNEAQ (reference sequence). The CDR3 sequence: CASSRAGTRGTEAFF. CDR3 DNA: TGTGCCAGCAGCAGAGCCGGGACCCGGGGAACTGAAGCTTTCTTT. Full variable domain (rest looked up from reference TRBV7-9 and TRBJ1-1): DTGVSQNPRHKITKRGQNVTFRCDPISEHNRLYWYRQTLGQGPEFLTYFQNEAQLEKSRLLSDRFSAERPKGSFSTLEIQRTEQGDSAMYLCASSRAGTRGTEAFFGQGTRLTVV.